Sequencing of this TCR beta chain was carried out in a study of shared clonotypes between healthy human individuals. The CDR3 extends over 14 amino acids. V dropped 3 bases and J dropped 6 bases, with 11 bases sitting between them. In germline, CDR1 is ENHRY, CDR2 SYGVKD. General study findings and limits: Memory subsets generally showed lower estimated richness than naive subsets. What limited the represented genetic and exposure-history diversity was the small number of donors.

Profiling relied on immunoSEQ multiplex PCR, and the TCRdb table lists in-frame clones only, not all of them. The sample lists 900,000 to 1,200,000 clones; approximately 80% were seen once. This clone was picked up one time. As yet, its antigen is unknown. V and J are TRBV10-3 and TRBJ2-2, with D unresolved. The TCR sequence derives from a man aged 18 to 30 in good health. Some clones in this sample may be carry-over from other donors' samples. Sequenced: memory CD4+ T cells from PBMCs. Noted subset: CD45RA-negative fraction. CDR3 nucleotide sequence: TGTGCCATCAGTGAATCCCCCCCGGCCGGGGAGCTGTTTTTT. Translating it yields CAISESPPAGELFF.